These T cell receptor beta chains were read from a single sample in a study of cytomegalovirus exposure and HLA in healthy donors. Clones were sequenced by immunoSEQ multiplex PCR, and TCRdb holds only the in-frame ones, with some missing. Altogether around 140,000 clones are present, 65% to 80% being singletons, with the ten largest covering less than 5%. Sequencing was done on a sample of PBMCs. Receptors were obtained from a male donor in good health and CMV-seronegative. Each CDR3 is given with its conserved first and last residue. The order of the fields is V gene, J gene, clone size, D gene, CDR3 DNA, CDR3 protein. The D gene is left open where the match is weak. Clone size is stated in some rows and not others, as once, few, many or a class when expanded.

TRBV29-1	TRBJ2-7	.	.	TGCAGCGTTGAAGGACAATCCTACGAGCAGTACTTC	CSVEGQSYEQYF
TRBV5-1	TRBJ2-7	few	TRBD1	TGCGCCAGCAGCGCCCGGGACAGGGGCCGCGAGCAGTACTTC	CASSARDRGREQYF
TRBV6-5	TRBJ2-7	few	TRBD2	TGTGCCAGCAGTTACTCGGGGAGGGCCTACGAGCAGTACTTC	CASSYSGRAYEQYF
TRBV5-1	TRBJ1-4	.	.	TGCGCCAGCAGCTTGCAGGGAAAAGCGACTAATGAAAAACTGTTTTTT	CASSLQGKATNEKLFF
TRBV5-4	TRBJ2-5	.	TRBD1	TGTGCCAGCAGCTTAGGACAGGAGCCTAGAGAGACCCAGTACTTC	CASSLGQEPRETQYF
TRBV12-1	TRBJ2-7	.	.	TGTGCCAGCAGCTTTGGGTGGTACAAGGCCAAGCGTACAGGCGAGCAGTACTTC	CASSFGWYKAKRTGEQYF
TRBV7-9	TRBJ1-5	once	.	TGTGCCAGCAGCTTAGCGGGGGGGAATCAGCCCCAGCATTTT	CASSLAGGNQPQHF
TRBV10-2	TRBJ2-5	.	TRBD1	TGCGCCAGCAGGAACGGGACAGAAGTTTGGCGAACCCAGTACTTC	CASRNGTEVWRTQYF
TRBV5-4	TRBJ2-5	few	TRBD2	TGTGCCAGCAGCCCCAGACTAGCGGGGCGCCAAGAGACCCAGTACTTC	CASSPRLAGRQETQYF
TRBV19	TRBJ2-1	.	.	TGTGCCAGTAAAAGAACTAGACACAATGAGCAGTTCTTC	CASKRTRHNEQFF
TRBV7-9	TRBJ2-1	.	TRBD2	TGTTCCAGCAGCTTAGCTTCACTAGCGGGGAAGCCCTACAATGAGCAGTTCTTC	CSSSLASLAGKPYNEQFF
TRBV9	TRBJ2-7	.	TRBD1	TGTGCCAGCAGCGTAGGGACAGGGGGCAAGGAGCAGTACTTC	CASSVGTGGKEQYF
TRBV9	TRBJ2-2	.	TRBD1	TGTGCCAGCAGTCCAAGACAGGGGAGCACCGGGGAGCTGTTTTTT	CASSPRQGSTGELFF
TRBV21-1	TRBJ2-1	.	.	TGTGCCAGCAGCTTCCGTAGCTCCTACAATGAGCAGTTCTTC	CASSFRSSYNEQFF
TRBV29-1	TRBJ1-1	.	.	TGCAGCCCCGTAGGGCCCGGGGGCACTGAAGCTTTCTTT	CSPVGPGGTEAFF
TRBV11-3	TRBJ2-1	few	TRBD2	TGTGCCAGCAGCCCCGGACCGGGACTAGCGGGAGGGCGTCCCTACAATGAGCAGTTCTTC	CASSPGPGLAGGRPYNEQFF
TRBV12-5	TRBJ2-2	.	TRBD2	TGTGCTAGTGGTTTCGGGCCCTACGCGGGAGGGATGAACACCGGGGAGCTGTTTTTT	CASGFGPYAGGMNTGELFF
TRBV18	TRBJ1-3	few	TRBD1	TGTGCCAGCTCACCAACCGGACAGGGCCGAAACACCATATATTTT	CASSPTGQGRNTIYF
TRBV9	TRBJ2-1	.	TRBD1	TGTGCCAGCAGCACCCGAGGACAGGGGAGGTTAAATGAGCAGTTCTTC	CASSTRGQGRLNEQFF
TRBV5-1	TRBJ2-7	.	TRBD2	TGCGCCAGCAGCTTCAAAGGACTAGCGGGAGGAACCGAGCAGTACTTC	CASSFKGLAGGTEQYF
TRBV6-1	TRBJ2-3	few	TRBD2	TGTGCCAGCAGTGGACTAGCGGGAGGGCCAGATACGCAGTATTTT	CASSGLAGGPDTQYF
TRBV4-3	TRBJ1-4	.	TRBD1	TGCGCCAGCAGCCAAACTGACAGGGGTGAAAAACTGTTTTTT	CASSQTDRGEKLFF
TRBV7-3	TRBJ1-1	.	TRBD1	TGTGCCAGCAGCCCGACAGGGGGCCCTTCTGAAGCTTTCTTT	CASSPTGGPSEAFF
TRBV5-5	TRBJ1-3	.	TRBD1	TGTGCCAGCAGCTCTGACAGGGGTTCGTGGGGAGGAAACACCATATATTTT	CASSSDRGSWGGNTIYF
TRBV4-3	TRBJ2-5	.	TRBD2	TGCGCCAGCAGCCAAGATGGCCCCCGGGGGGAAATCCAAGAGACCCAGTACTTC	CASSQDGPRGEIQETQYF
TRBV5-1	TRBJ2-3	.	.	TGCGCCAGCAGCTACGAAGATCCCCTGGAGGATACGCAGTATTTT	CASSYEDPLEDTQYF
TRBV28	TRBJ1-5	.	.	TGTGCCAGCAGTGCTACAGGGTCCGATCAGCCCCAGCATTTT	CASSATGSDQPQHF
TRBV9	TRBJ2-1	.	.	TGTGCCAGCAGCCCATGGGGAGCTAAACATGAGCAGTTCTTC	CASSPWGAKHEQFF
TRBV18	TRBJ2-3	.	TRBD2	TGTGCCAGCTCGCCCACTAGCGGGGGGGCCTGGGATACGCAGTATTTT	CASSPTSGGAWDTQYF
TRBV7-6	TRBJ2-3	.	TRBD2	TGTGCCAGCAGCCCACGGGGCGGACTAGCAGCGCGCACAGATACGCAGTATTTT	CASSPRGGLAARTDTQYF
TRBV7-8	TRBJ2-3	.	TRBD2	TGTGCCAGCAGCTTAGCTCTAGCGGGGGGTACAGATACGCAGTATTTT	CASSLALAGGTDTQYF